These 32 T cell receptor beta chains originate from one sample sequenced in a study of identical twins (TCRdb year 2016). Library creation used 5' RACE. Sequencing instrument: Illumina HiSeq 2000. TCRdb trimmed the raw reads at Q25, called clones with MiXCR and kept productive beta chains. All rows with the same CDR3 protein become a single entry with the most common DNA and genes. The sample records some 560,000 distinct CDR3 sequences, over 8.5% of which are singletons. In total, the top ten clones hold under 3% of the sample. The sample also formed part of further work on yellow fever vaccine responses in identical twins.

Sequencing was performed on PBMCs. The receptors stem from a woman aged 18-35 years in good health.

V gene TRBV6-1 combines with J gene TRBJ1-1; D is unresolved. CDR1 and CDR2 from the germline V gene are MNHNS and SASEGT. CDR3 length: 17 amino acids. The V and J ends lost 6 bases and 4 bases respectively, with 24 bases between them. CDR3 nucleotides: TGTGCCAGCAGCCGACTCCCGCAGACATCTCAGAGCACTGAAGCTTTCTTT. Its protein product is CASSRLPQTSQSTEAFF.

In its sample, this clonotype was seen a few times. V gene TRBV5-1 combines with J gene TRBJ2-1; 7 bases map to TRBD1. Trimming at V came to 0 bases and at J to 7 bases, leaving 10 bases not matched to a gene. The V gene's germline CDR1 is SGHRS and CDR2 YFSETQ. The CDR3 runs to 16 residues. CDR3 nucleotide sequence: TGCGCCAGCAGCTTGGGGGCACAGGGGTTTAAAAATGAGCAGTTCTTC. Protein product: CASSLGAQGFKNEQFF.

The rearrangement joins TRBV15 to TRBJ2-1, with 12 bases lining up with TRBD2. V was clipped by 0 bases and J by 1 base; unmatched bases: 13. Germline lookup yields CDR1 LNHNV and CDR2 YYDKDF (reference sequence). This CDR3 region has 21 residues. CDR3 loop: CATSRDELAGGPVISYNEQFF. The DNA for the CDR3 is TGTGCCACCAGCAGAGACGAGCTAGCGGGAGGGCCGGTAATATCCTACAATGAGCAGTTCTTC.

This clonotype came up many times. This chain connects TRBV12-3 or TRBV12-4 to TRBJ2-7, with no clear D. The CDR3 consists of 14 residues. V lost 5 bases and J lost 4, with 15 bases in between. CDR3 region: CASSPPDGYYEQYF. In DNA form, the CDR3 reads TGTGCCAGCAGTCCACCCGACGGATATTACGAGCAGTACTTC.

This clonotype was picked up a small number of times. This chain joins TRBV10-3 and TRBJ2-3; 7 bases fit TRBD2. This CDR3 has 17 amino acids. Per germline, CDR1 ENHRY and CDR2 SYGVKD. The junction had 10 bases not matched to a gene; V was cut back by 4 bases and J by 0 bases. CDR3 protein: CAISARERLDSTDTQYF. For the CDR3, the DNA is TGTGCCATCAGTGCGCGGGAGCGATTGGATAGCACAGATACGCAGTATTTT.

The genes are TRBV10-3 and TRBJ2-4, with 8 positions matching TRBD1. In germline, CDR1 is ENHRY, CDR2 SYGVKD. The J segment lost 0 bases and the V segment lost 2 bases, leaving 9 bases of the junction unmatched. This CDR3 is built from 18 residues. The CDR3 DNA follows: TGTGCCATCAGTGAGGCGTCCCAGGGGGCTTCAGCCAAAAACATTCAGTACTTC. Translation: CAISEASQGASAKNIQYF.

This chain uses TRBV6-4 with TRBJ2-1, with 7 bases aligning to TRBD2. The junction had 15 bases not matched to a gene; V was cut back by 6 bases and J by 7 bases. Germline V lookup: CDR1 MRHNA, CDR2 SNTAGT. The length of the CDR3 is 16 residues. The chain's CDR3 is CASRRFRRGWENEQFF. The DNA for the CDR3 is TGTGCCAGCAGAAGGTTCCGGCGGGGGTGGGAGAATGAGCAGTTCTTC.

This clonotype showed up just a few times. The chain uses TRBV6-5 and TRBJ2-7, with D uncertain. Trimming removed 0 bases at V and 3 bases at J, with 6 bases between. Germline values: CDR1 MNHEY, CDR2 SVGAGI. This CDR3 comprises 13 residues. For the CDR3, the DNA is TGTGCCAGCAGTTACTCGTTCGACTACGAGCAGTACTTC. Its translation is CASSYSFDYEQYF.

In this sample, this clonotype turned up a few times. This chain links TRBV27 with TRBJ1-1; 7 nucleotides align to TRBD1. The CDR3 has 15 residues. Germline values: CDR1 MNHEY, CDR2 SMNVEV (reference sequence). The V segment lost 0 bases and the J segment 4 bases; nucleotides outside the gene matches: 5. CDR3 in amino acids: CASSLSRAGGTEAFF. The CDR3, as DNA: TGTGCCAGCAGTTTATCGAGGGCAGGGGGCACTGAAGCTTTCTTT.

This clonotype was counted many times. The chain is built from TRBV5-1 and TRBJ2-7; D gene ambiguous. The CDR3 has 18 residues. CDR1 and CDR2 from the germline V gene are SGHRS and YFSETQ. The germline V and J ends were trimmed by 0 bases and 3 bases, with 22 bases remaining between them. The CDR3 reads CASSLVLESTEVGYEQYF. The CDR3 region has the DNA TGCGCCAGCAGCTTGGTCCTTGAGTCAACCGAAGTAGGCTACGAGCAGTACTTC.

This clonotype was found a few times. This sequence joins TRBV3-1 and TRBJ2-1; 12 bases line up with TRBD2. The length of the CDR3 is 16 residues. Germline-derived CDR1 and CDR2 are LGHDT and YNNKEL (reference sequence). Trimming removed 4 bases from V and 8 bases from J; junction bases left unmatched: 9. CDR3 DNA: TGTGCCAGCAGCCGTCGTCGGCCTAGCGGGGGGGATGAGCAGTTCTTC. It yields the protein CASSRRRPSGGDEQFF.

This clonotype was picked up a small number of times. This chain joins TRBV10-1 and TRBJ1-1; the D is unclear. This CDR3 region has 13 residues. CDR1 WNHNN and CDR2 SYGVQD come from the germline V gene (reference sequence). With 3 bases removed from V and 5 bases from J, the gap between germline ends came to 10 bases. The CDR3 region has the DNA TGCGCCAGCAGTGATTCCGGTAGGACTGAAGCTTTCTTT. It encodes CASSDSGRTEAFF.

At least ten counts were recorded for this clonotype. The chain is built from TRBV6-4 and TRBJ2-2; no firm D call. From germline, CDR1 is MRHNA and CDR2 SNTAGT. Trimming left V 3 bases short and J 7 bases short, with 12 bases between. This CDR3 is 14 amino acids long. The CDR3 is CASSEGHNVGELFF. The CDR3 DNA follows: TGTGCCAGCAGTGAGGGCCATAACGTCGGGGAGCTGTTTTTT.

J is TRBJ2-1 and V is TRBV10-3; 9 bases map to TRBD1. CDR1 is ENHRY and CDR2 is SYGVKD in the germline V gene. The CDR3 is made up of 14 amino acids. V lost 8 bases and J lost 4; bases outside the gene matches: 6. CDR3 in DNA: TGTGCCATCGGGGGACAGGGAGGGTACAATGAGCAGTTCTTC. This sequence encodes CAIGGQGGYNEQFF.

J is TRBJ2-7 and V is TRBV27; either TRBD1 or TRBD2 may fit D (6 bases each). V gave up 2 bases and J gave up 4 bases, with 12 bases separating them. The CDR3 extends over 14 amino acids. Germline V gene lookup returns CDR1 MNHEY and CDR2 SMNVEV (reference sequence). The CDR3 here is CASSLSQGRYEQYF. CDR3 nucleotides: TGTGCCAGCAGTTTAAGCCAGGGGAGGTACGAGCAGTACTTC.

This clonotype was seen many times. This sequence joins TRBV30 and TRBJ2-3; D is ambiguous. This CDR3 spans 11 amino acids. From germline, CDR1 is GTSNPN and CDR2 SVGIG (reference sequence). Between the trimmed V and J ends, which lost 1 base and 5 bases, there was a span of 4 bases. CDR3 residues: CAWSGGDTQYF. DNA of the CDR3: TGTGCCTGGAGTGGGGGAGATACGCAGTATTTT.

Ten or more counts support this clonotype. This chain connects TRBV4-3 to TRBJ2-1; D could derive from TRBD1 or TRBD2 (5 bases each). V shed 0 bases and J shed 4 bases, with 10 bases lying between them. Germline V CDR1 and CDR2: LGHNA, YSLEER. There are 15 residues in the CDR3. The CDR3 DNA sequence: TGCGCCAGCAGCCAAGAACAGGAGGCATACAATGAGCAGTTCTTC. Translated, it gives CASSQEQEAYNEQFF.

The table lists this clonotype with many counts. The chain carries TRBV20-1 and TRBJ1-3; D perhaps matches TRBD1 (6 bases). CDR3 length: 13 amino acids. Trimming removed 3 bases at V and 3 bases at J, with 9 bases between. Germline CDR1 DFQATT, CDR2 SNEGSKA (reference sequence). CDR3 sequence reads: CSASQGLGNTIYF. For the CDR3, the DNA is TGCAGTGCTAGTCAGGGGCTTGGAAACACCATATATTTT.

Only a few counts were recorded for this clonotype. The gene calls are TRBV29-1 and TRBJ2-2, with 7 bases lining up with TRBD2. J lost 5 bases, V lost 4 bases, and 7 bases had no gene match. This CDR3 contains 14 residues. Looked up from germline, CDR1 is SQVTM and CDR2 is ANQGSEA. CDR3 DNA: TGCAGCGTTGGGGAGGGCAGGAGAACCGGGGAGCTGTTTTTT. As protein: CSVGEGRRTGELFF.

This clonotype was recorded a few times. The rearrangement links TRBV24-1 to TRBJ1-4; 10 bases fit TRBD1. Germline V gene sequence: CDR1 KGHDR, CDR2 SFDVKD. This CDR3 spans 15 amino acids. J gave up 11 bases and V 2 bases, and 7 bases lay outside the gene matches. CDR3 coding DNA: TGTGCCACCAGTGATTCGGGACAGGGGATTCGGAAACTGTTTTTT. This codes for CATSDSGQGIRKLFF.

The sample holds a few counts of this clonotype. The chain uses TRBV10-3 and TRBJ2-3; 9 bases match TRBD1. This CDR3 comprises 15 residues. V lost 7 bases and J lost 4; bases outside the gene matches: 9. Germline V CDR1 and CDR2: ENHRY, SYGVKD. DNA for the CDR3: TGTGCCATCACGAGTACAGGGGGCGCGCCAGATACGCAGTATTTT. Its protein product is CAITSTGGAPDTQYF.

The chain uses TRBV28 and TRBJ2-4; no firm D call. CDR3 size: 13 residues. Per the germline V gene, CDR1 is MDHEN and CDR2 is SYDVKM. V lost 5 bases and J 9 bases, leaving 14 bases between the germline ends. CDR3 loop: CASSPHGVGIQYF. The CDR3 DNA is TGTGCCAGCAGTCCCCACGGTGTGGGCATTCAGTACTTC.

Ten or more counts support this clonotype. The chain's CDR3 is CASSQGTGREQYF. CDR3 in DNA: TGCGCCAGCAGCCAAGGAACAGGGCGGGAGCAGTACTTC. The chain combines TRBV4-3 with TRBJ2-7; TRBD1 is a possible D gene (6 bases). Germline assignment: CDR1 LGHNA and CDR2 YSLEER. V lost 1 base, J lost 7 bases, and 11 bases lay in between. The CDR3 is made up of 13 amino acids.

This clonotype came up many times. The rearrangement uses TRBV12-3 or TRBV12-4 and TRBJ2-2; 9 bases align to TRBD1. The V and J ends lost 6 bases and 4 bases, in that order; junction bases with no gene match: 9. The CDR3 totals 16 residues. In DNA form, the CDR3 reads TGTGCCAGCAGAAACCCGACAGGGGGAGGCACCGGGGAGCTGTTTTTT. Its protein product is CASRNPTGGGTGELFF.

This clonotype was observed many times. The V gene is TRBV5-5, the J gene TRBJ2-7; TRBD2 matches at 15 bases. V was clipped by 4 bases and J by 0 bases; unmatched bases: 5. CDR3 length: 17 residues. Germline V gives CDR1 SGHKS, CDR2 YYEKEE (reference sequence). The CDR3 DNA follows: TGTGCCAGCAGCGGGGGACTAGCGGGGGGAGACTCCTACGAGCAGTACTTC. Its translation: CASSGGLAGGDSYEQYF.

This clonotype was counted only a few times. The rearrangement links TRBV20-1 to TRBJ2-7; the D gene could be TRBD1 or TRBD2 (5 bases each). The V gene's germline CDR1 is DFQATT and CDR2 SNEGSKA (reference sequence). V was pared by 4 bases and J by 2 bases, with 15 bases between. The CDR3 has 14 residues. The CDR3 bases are TGCAGTGCTAAACGGGACCCCAACGCCTACGAGCAGTACTTC. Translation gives CSAKRDPNAYEQYF.

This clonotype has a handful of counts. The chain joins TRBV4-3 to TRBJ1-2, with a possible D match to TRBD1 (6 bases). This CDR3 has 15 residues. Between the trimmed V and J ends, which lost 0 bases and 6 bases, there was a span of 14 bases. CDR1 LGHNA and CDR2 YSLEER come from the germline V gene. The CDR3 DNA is TGCGCCAGCAGCCAAGACGCGGGGCAGGGGAATGGCTACACCTTC. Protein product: CASSQDAGQGNGYTF.

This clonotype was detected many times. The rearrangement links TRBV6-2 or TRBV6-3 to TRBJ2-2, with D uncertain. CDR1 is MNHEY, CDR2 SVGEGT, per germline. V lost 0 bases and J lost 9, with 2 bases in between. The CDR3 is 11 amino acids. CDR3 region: CASSYSRELFF. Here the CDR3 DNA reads TGTGCCAGCAGTTACTCGAGGGAGCTGTTTTTT.

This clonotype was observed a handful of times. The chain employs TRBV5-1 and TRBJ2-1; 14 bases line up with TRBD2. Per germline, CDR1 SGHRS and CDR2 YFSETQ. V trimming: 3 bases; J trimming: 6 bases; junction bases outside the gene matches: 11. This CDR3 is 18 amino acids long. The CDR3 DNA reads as TGCGCCAGCAGCTCTAGGACTAGCGGGGGGCCTGGTCTCAATGAGCAGTTCTTC. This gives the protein CASSSRTSGGPGLNEQFF.

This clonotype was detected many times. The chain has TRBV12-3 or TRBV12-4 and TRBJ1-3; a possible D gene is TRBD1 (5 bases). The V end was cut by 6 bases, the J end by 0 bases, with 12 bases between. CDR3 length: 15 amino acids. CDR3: CASSTDTRSGNTIYF. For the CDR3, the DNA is TGTGCCAGCAGCACGGACACTCGCTCTGGAAACACCATATATTTT.

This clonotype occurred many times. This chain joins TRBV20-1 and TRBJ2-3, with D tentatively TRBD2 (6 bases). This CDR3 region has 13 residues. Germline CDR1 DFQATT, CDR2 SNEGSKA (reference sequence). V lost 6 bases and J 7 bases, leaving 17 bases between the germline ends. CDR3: CSASPGRRNTQYF. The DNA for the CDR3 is TGCAGTGCCTCCCCGGGGAGGCGGAATACGCAGTATTTT.

In DNA form, the CDR3 reads TGTGCCAGCAGCCCTACACGGGAGACCCAGTACTTC. As protein: CASSPTRETQYF. The gene calls are TRBV5-5 and TRBJ2-5; no clear D gene. This CDR3 is built from 12 residues. CDR1 is SGHKS and CDR2 is YYEKEE in the germline V gene (reference sequence). V gave up 4 bases and J gave up 5 bases, with 9 bases separating them.